This note documents a single T cell receptor beta chain sequence. The antigen is undetermined. The PCR contained 60 Vbeta and 13 Jbeta primers. Method: immunoSEQ multiplex PCR; TCRdb's copy keeps in-frame clones and lacks some. The sample contains 85,000 to 130,000 clones, about 71% of which appear only once. The CDR3 is 14 residues long. CDR1 is SQVTM, CDR2 ANQGSEA, per germline. V lost 5 bases, J lost 7 bases, and 13 bases stayed unmatched. The sample is drawn from a study of cytomegalovirus exposure and HLA in healthy donors. Points from the study as a whole: It was taken for granted in presence/absence analyses that sequencing depth across donors was roughly uniform. Earlier analysis looked at TCR beta V segments, and most were productive about 90% or about 30% of the time. Reported performance of the classifier showed diagnosis of cytomegalovirus status with high specificity and sensitivity.

Everyone who donated was a healthy bone marrow donor. J is TRBJ1-2 and V is TRBV29-1, with 7 bases identical to TRBD1. The clonotype originates from a boy between 10 and 17 years old in good health and CMV-seronegative. The specimen was PBMCs. The DNA of the CDR3 is TGCAGCGTTAGGGGGCACGCAGGTCTGGCTGGCTACACCTTC. Translating gives CSVRGHAGLAGYTF.